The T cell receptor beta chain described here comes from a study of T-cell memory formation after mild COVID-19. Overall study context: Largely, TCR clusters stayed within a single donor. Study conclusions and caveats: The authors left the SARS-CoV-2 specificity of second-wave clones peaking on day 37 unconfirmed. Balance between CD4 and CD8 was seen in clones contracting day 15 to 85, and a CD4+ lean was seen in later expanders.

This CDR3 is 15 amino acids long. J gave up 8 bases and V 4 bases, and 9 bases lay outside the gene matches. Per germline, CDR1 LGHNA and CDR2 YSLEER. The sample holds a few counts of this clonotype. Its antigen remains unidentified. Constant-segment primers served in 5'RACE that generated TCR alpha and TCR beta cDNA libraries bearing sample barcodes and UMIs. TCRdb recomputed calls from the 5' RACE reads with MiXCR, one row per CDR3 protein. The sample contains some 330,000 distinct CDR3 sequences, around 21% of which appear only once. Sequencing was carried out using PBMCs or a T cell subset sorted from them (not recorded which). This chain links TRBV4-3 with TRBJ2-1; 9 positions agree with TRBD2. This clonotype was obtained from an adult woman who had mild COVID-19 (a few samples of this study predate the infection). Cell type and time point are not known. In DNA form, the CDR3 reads TGCGCCAGCAGCCCCATCGGGGAGCGGGAGGATGAGCAGTTCTTC. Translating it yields CASSPIGEREDEQFF.